This section outlines one TCR beta chain sequence together with its context. This sample stems from a study of cytomegalovirus exposure and HLA in healthy donors. Study background: Earlier, 150 million to 200 million T cells were analyzed, and about 100 million unique TCR beta sequences were found among them.

The primer mix had 60 Vbeta and 13 Jbeta primers. Assay: immunoSEQ multiplex PCR; the TCRdb copy retains only in-frame clones and omits some. This sample carries 150,000 to 250,000 clones, 75% to 85% of them seen once, and the ten largest clones take 1.5%. V was clipped by 8 bases and J by 2 bases; unmatched bases: 12. Per the germline V gene, CDR1 is SNHLY and CDR2 is FYNNEI. This CDR3 has 16 amino acids. The sample comprised PBMCs. The sequence was collected from a girl aged 5-17 years in good health and CMV-seropositive. The chain recombines TRBV2 with TRBJ1-5; 7 bases agree with TRBD1. DNA of the CDR3: TGTGCCAGCTCCCCTCTCCGGGACAGCCGCAATCAGCCCCAGCATTTT. It is translated as CASSPLRDSRNQPQHF.